This is a list of T cell receptor beta chains from one sample in a study of cytomegalovirus exposure and HLA in healthy donors. Sequenced by immunoSEQ multiplex PCR; TCRdb stores in-frame clones only, minus some. The sample includes 200,000 to 250,000 clones, around four fifths of them seen just once. The sample consisted of PBMCs. The receptors come from a man in his forties or fifties in good health and CMV-seronegative. Both conserved end residues are part of each CDR3. Fields, in order: V gene, clone size, J gene, D gene, CDR3 DNA, CDR3 protein. D genes are given only for firm matches. Some rows mark clone size as missing; the rest say once, few, many or name a class of expanded clone.

>TRBV7-2|.|TRBJ2-5|TRBD1
TGTGCCAGCAGCCCGATTGGGACAGTTCGAGAGACCCAGTACTTC
CASSPIGTVRETQYF
>TRBV5-5|few|TRBJ2-3|TRBD2
TGTGCCAGCAGCTTTCAAGCGGGGACCACAGATACGCAGTATTTT
CASSFQAGTTDTQYF
>TRBV29-1|.|TRBJ2-7|TRBD2
TGCAGCGTTGAAGATATAGCGGGAGGGATCTTCGAGCAGTACTTC
CSVEDIAGGIFEQYF
>TRBV15|.|TRBJ1-5|TRBD1
TGTGCCACCAGTTTCCCAGGGGGCGGACGGCCCCAGCATTTT
CATSFPGGGRPQHF
>TRBV19|.|TRBJ2-3|.
TGTGCCAGTAGTATAGGCCTCGCGGCAGGGAACCCAGATACGCAGTATTTT
CASSIGLAAGNPDTQYF
>TRBV4-1|.|TRBJ1-5|.
TGCGCCAGCAGCCAAGATTTAAATCAGCCCCAGCATTTT
CASSQDLNQPQHF
>TRBV11-3|.|TRBJ2-3|.
TGTGCCAGCAGCTTAACTCGCTACACAGATACGCAGTATTTT
CASSLTRYTDTQYF
>TRBV4-2|.|TRBJ2-2|.
TGTGCCAGCAGCCAACCGGGTCGTCTTTGGGCCGGGGAGCTGTTTTTT
CASSQPGRLWAGELFF
>TRBV5-5|few|TRBJ1-1|.
TGTGCCAGCAGCTTAGGGAGGCCCGGGATCAGGTGGGCCACTGAAGCTTTCTTT
CASSLGRPGIRWATEAFF
>TRBV2|few|TRBJ2-7|.
TGTGCCAGCTGCCTAGCGACCTACGAGCAGTACTTC
CASCLATYEQYF
>TRBV28|.|TRBJ1-5|.
TGTGCCAGCAGTTTTCTAACTAAGCCCCAGCATTTT
CASSFLTKPQHF
>TRBV6-6|.|TRBJ2-2|.
TGTGCCAGCAGTCGACAGTCGAACACCGGGGAGCTGTTTTTT
CASSRQSNTGELFF
>TRBV27|few|TRBJ2-4|TRBD1
TGTGCCAGCAGTTCAAACAGGGGGCACGGCAAAAACATTCAGTACTTC
CASSSNRGHGKNIQYF
>TRBV27|.|TRBJ1-2|.
TGTGCCAGCAGTTCACGGTGGTATGGCTACACCTTC
CASSSRWYGYTF
>TRBV28|.|TRBJ2-5|.
TGTGCCAGCAGTCGGCCTCAGAGCAGGGAGACCCAGTACTTC
CASSRPQSRETQYF
>TRBV19|.|TRBJ1-4|.
TGTGCCAGTAGTATTTCGGCGGGGTCCTCGGGTACTAATGAAAAACTGTTTTTT
CASSISAGSSGTNEKLFF
>TRBV23-1|.|TRBJ2-1|TRBD2
TGCGCCAGCGAGGGGACTAGCGGGAGCAATGAGCAGTTCTTC
CASEGTSGSNEQFF
>TRBV5-4|few|TRBJ2-1|TRBD2
TGTGCCAGCAGAAGTGAGCGGACTAGCTCCTACAATGAGCAGTTCTTC
CASRSERTSSYNEQFF
>TRBV7-3|.|TRBJ2-1|.
TGTGCCAGCAGCTTAGCGCCAGGATTTCTTTACAATGAGCAGTTCTTC
CASSLAPGFLYNEQFF
>TRBV7-2|.|TRBJ2-7|TRBD2
TGTGCCAGCAGCTTCTGGACTAGCGGGAGGTACGAGCAGTACTTC
CASSFWTSGRYEQYF
>TRBV4-2|.|TRBJ2-7|.
TGTGCCAGCAGCCCAGTCACCGGGAGTAATTACGAGCAGTACTTC
CASSPVTGSNYEQYF
>TRBV7-6|.|TRBJ2-2|TRBD2
TGTGCCAGCAGCTTAGCACGGACTAGCTCCGGGGAGCTGTTTTTT
CASSLARTSSGELFF
>TRBV9|.|TRBJ2-1|TRBD1
TGTGCCAGCAGCCCGAGGACAGGGGGGTACAATGAGCAGTTCTTC
CASSPRTGGYNEQFF
>TRBV5-1|.|TRBJ2-5|TRBD1
TGCGCCAGCAAAACCGGGACAGGGGTGGAGACCCAGTACTTC
CASKTGTGVETQYF
>TRBV7-2|.|TRBJ2-2|.
TGTGCCAGCAGCACGGGGAGGACCTCAACCGGGGAGCTGTTTTTT
CASSTGRTSTGELFF
>TRBV4-1|few|TRBJ1-3|.
TGCGCCAGCAGCCATCCTCAAGGGGGCTCTGGAAACACCATATATTTT
CASSHPQGGSGNTIYF
>TRBV28|.|TRBJ1-1|.
TGTGCCATCCATAGGGGGAGCACTGAAGCTTTCTTT
CAIHRGSTEAFF
>TRBV12-5|.|TRBJ2-2|TRBD2
TGTGCTAGTGGTTTGATAACAGCGGGAGGGACCGGGGAGCTGTTTTTT
CASGLITAGGTGELFF
>TRBV5-4|.|TRBJ1-1|.
TGTGCCAGCAGCTTGGCCATAGGTGGGAGGAACACTGAAGCTTTCTTT
CASSLAIGGRNTEAFF
>TRBV18|.|TRBJ2-5|.
TGTGCCAGCTCACTATTACAACAGACCCAGTACTTC
CASSLLQQTQYF
>TRBV5-1|.|TRBJ2-7|.
TGCGCCAGCAGCTTGGTCAGGGCCCCCTACGAGCAGTACTTC
CASSLVRAPYEQYF
>TRBV2|.|TRBJ1-2|.
TGTGCCAGCACGGTGTTCTTTGGCTACACCTTC
CASTVFFGYTF
>TRBV27|few|TRBJ2-5|TRBD2
TGTGCCAGCAGTTTTGGACTAGCGGGAGTTGAGACCCAGTACTTC
CASSFGLAGVETQYF
>TRBV28|.|TRBJ2-7|TRBD2
TGTGCCAGCAGGGGGACCCTTAGCGGGAACATAAACGAGCAGTACTTC
CASRGTLSGNINEQYF
>TRBV21-1|.|TRBJ2-3|.
TGTGCCAGCAGCAAAAGCCTAGATAGCGGGACCGCCACAGATACGCAGTATTTT
CASSKSLDSGTATDTQYF
>TRBV5-4|once|TRBJ2-5|.
TGTGCCAGCACCAAACAAAGTCCGGGACTCCCAGAGACCCAGTACTTC
CASTKQSPGLPETQYF
>TRBV21-1|.|TRBJ2-7|.
TGTGCCAGCAGCAAAGTGTCATTAGCGGGAGTCCACTGGGGGAACTACGAGCAGTACTTC
CASSKVSLAGVHWGNYEQYF
>TRBV5-1|.|TRBJ2-1|TRBD2
TGCGCCAGCAGCTCACCGGGACTAGCTTGGGACTCCTACAATGAGCAGTTCTTC
CASSSPGLAWDSYNEQFF
>TRBV7-2|.|TRBJ1-1|.
TGTGCCAGCAGCTTACAGGGGATTATGAACACTGAAGCTTTCTTT
CASSLQGIMNTEAFF
>TRBV9|.|TRBJ2-1|TRBD2
TGTGCCAGCAGCACTTGGAGCGGGAGCTCCTACAATGAGCAGTTCTTC
CASSTWSGSSYNEQFF
>TRBV5-1|.|TRBJ1-4|TRBD1
TGCGCCAGCAGCTTGCGGGCAGGGGGCGGTGAAAAACTGTTTTTT
CASSLRAGGGEKLFF
>TRBV15|.|TRBJ2-5|.
TGTGCCACCAGCACCCGATATAGCGGACAAGAGACCCAGTACTTC
CATSTRYSGQETQYF
>TRBV5-1|.|TRBJ2-2|TRBD1
TGCGCCAGCAGCGCAACGGGACAGGGTAACACCGGGGAGCTGTTTTTT
CASSATGQGNTGELFF
>TRBV4-2|.|TRBJ2-2|TRBD2
TGTGCCAGCAGCCAAGTGGCGGGAGGAGGGACCGGGGAGCTGTTTTTT
CASSQVAGGGTGELFF
>TRBV30|few|TRBJ1-5|TRBD1
TGTGCCTGGAGTCGGGACAGAAATCAGCCCCAGCATTTT
CAWSRDRNQPQHF
>TRBV30|.|TRBJ2-7|.
TGTGCCTGGGGGGGGAGCTCCTACGAGCAGTACTTC
CAWGGSSYEQYF
>TRBV11-2|.|TRBJ2-7|.
TGTGCCAGCAGCTCCACTTCATCCGGGGGGCGAGGCTACGAGCAGTACTTC
CASSSTSSGGRGYEQYF
>TRBV7-3|once|TRBJ1-2|TRBD1
TGTGCCAGCAGCTTAGAGGGACAGGGCTTAAATGGCTACACCTTC
CASSLEGQGLNGYTF
>TRBV6-5|few|TRBJ1-1|.
TGTGCCAGCAGTTGGACAGCCGAGAACACTGAAGCTTTCTTT
CASSWTAENTEAFF
>TRBV18|.|TRBJ2-1|.
TGTGCCAGCTCACCAGCTATAGCGGTCTACAATGAGCAGTTCTTC
CASSPAIAVYNEQFF